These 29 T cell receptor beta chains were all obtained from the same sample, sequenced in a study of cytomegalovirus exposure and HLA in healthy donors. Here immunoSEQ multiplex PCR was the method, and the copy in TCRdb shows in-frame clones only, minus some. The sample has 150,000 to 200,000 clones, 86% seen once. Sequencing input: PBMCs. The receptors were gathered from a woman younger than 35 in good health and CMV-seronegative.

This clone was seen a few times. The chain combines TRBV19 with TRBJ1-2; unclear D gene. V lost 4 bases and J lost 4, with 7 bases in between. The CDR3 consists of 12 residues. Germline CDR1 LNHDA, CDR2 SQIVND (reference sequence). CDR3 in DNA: TGTGCCAGTAGTACCTTCCTCTATGGCTACACCTTC. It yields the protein CASSTFLYGYTF.

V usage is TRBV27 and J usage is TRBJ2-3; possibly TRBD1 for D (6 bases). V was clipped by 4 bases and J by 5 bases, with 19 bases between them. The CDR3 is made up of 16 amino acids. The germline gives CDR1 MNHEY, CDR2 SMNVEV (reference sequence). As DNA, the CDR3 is TGTGCCAGCAGTTCCACCGTCGACAGGCACCGAGATACGCAGTATTTT. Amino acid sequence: CASSSTVDRHRDTQYF.

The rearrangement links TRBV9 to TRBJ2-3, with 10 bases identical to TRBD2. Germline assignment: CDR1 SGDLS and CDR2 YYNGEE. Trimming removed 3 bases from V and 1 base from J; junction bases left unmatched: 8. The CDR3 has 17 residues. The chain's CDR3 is CASSANLAGARTDTQYF. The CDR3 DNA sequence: TGTGCCAGCAGCGCAAACCTAGCGGGGGCCCGCACAGATACGCAGTATTTT.

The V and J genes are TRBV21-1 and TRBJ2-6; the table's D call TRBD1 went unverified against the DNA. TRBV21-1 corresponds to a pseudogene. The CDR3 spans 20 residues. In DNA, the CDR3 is TGTGCCAGCAGCAAAGCGCTTTCGGGGACAGGGGCTGCTGGGGCCAACGTCCTGACTTTC. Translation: CASSKALSGTGAAGANVLTF.

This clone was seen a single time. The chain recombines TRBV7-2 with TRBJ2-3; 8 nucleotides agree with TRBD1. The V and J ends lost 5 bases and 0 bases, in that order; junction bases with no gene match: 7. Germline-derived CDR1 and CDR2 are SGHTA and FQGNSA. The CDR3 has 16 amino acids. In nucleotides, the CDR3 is TGTGCCAGCAGCCCCGGACAGGGCCCTAGCACAGATACGCAGTATTTT. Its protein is CASSPGQGPSTDTQYF.

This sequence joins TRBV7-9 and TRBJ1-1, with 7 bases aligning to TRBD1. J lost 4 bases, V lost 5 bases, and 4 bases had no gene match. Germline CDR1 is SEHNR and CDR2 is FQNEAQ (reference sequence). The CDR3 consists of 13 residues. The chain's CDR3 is CASSVTGPTEAFF. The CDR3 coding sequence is TGTGCCAGCAGCGTGACAGGGCCCACTGAAGCTTTCTTT.

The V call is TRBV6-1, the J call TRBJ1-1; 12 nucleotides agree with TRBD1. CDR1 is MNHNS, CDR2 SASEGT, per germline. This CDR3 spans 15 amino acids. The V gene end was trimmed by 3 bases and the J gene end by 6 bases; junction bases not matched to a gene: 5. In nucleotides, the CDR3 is TGTGCCAGCAGTGATTTTCGGGACAGGGGGCCTGAAGCTTTCTTT. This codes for CASSDFRDRGPEAFF.

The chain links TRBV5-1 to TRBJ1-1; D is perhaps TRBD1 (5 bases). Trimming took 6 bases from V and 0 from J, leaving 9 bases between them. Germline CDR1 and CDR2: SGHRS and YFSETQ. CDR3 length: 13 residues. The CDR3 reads CASNTDMNTEAFF. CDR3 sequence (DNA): TGCGCCAGCAACACGGACATGAACACTGAAGCTTTCTTT. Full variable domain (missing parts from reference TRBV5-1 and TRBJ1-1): KAGVTQTPRYLIKTRGQQVTLSCSPISGHRSVSWYQQTPGQGLQFLFEYFSETQRNKGNFPGRFSGRQFSNSRSEMNVSTLELGDSALYLCASNTDMNTEAFFGQGTRLTVV.

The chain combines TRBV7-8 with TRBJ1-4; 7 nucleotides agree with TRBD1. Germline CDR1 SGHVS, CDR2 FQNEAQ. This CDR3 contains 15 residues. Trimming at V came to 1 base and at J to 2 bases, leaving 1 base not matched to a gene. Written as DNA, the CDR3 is TGTGCCAGCAGCTTAGGGGGACAGACTAATGAAAAACTGTTTTTT. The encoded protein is CASSLGGQTNEKLFF.

CDR3 nucleotide sequence: TGTGCCAGTAGTATAGCAGGGACAGGGCGACAGCCCCAGCATTTT. Protein: CASSIAGTGRQPQHF. The chain couples TRBV19 to TRBJ1-5, with TRBD1 matching over 9 bases. Trimming took 1 base from V and 7 from J; bases not matched to a gene: 5. The CDR3 is 15 amino acids. Germline lookup yields CDR1 LNHDA and CDR2 SQIVND (reference sequence).

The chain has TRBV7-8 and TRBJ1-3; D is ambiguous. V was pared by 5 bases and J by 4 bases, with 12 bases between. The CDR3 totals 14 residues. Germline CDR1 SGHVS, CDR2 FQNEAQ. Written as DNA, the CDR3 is TGTGCCAGCAGCCCACAGCCCCGGGGAAACACCATATATTTT. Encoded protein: CASSPQPRGNTIYF.

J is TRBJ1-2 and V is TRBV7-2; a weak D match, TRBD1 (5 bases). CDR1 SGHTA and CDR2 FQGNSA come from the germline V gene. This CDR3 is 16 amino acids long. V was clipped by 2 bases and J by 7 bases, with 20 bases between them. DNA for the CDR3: TGTGCCAGCAGCTTACGTCCCGGGGCCAGGGAGGGTGGCTACACCTTC. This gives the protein CASSLRPGAREGGYTF.

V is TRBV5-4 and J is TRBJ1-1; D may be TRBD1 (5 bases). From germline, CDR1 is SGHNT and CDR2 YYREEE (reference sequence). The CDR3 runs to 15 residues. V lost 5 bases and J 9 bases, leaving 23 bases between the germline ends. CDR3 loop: CASRHYSQMQGKAFF. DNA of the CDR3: TGTGCCAGCAGGCACTACTCACAAATGCAGGGCAAAGCTTTCTTT.

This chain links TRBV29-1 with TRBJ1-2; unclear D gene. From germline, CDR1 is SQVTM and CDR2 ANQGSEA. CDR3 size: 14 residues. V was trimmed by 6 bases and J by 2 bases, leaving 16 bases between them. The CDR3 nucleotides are TGCAGCGTGTCCTCAGGATCACCAAACTATGGCTACACCTTC. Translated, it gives CSVSSGSPNYGYTF.

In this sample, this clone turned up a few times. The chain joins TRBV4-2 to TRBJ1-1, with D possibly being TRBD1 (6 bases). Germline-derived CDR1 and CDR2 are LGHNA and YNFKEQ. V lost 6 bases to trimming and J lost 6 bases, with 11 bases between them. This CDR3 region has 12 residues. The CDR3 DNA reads TGTGCCAGCAGGGCATCAGGGGCTGAAGCTTTCTTT. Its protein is CASRASGAEAFF.

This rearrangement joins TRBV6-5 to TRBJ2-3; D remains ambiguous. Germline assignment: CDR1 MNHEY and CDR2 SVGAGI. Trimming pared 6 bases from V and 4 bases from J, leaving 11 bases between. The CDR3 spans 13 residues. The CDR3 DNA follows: TGTGCCAGCAGGTTACAGAATGCAGATACGCAGTATTTT. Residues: CASRLQNADTQYF.

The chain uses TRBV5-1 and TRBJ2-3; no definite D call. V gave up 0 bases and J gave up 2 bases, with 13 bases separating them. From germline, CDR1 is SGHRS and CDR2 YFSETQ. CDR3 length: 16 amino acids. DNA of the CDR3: TGCGCCAGCAGCTTGGTTCGGCAGGTGAACACAGATACGCAGTATTTT. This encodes CASSLVRQVNTDTQYF. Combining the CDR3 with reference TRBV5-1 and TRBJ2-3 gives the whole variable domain KAGVTQTPRYLIKTRGQQVTLSCSPISGHRSVSWYQQTPGQGLQFLFEYFSETQRNKGNFPGRFSGRQFSNSRSEMNVSTLELGDSALYLCASSLVRQVNTDTQYFGPGTRLTVL.

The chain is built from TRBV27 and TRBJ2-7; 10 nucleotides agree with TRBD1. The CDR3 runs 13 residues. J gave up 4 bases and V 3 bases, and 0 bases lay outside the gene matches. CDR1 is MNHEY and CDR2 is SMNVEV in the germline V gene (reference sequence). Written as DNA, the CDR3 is TGTGCCAGCAGTTTGGACAGGGGGTACGAGCAGTACTTC. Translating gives CASSLDRGYEQYF.

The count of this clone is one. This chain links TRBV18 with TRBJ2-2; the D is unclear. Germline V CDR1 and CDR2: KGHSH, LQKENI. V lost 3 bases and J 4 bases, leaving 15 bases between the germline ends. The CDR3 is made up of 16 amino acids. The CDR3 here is CASSPLPLGLTGELFF. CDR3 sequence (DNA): TGTGCCAGCTCACCTCTTCCGCTAGGTCTCACCGGGGAGCTGTTTTTT.

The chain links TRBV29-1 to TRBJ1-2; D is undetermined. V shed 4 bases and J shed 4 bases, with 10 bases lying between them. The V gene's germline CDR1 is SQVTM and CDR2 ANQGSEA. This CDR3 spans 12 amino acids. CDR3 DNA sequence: TGCAGCGTTGTGCTGGGCCCCTATGGCTACACCTTC. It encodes CSVVLGPYGYTF. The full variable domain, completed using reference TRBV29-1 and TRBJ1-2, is SAVISQKPSRDICQRGTSLTIQCQVDSQVTMMFWYRQQPGQSLTLIATANQGSEATYESGFVIDKFPISRPNLTFSTLTVSNMSPEDSSIYLCSVVLGPYGYTFGSGTRLTVV.

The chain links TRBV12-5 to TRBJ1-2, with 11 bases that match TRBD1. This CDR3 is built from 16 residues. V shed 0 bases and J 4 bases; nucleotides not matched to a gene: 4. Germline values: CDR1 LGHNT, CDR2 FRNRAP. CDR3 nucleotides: TGTGCTAGTGGTTTGGTACGGACAGGGGGCCTCTATGGCTACACCTTC. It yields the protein CASGLVRTGGLYGYTF.

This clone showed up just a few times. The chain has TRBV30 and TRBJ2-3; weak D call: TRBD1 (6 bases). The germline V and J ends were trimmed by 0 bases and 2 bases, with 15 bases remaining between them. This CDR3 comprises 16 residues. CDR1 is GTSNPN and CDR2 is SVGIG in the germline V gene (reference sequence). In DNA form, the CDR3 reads TGTGCCTGGAGTGTATACGGACAGACAATCACAGATACGCAGTATTTT. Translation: CAWSVYGQTITDTQYF.

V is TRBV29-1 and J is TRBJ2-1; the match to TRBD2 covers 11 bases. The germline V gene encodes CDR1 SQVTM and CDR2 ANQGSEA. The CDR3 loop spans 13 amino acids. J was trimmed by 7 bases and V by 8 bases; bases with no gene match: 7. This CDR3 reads CSHLSGGANEQFF. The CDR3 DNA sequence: TGCAGCCACCTTAGCGGGGGGGCTAATGAGCAGTTCTTC.

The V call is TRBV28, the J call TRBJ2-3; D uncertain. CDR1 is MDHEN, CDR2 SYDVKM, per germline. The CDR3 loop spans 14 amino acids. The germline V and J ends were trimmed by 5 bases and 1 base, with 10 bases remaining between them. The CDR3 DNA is TGTGCCAGCAGTCAACCCCGGGGCACAGATACGCAGTATTTT. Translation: CASSQPRGTDTQYF.

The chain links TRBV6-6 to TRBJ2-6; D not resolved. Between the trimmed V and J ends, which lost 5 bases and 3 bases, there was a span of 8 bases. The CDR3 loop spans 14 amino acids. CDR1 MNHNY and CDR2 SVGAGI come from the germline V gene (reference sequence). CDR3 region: CASSQVDGANVLTF. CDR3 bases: TGTGCCAGCAGTCAGGTGGATGGGGCCAACGTCCTGACTTTC.

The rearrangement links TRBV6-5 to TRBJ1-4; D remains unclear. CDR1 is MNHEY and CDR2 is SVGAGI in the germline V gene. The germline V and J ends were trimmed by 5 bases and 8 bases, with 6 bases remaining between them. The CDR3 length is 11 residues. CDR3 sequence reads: CASSAPEKLFF. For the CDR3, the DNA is TGTGCCAGCAGTGCGCCCGAAAAACTGTTTTTT.

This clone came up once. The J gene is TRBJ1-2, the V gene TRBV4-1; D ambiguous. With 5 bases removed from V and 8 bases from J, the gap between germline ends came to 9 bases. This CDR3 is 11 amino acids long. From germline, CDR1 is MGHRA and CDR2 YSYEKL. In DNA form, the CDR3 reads TGCGCCAGCAGCAGCCAGGCGGGCTACACCTTC. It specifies CASSSQAGYTF.

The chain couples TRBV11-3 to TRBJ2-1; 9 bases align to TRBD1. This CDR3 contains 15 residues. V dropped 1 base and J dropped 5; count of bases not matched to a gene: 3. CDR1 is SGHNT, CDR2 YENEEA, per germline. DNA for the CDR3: TGTGCCAGCAGCTTAGGGGGACAGGGAAACAATGAGCAGTTCTTC. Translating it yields CASSLGGQGNNEQFF.

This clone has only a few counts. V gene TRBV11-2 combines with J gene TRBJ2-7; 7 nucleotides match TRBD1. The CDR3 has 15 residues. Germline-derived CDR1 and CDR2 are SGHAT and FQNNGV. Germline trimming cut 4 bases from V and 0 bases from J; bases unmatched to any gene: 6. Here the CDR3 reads CASSSLTGSSYEQYF. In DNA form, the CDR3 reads TGTGCCAGCAGCTCCTTGACAGGGAGCTCCTACGAGCAGTACTTC.